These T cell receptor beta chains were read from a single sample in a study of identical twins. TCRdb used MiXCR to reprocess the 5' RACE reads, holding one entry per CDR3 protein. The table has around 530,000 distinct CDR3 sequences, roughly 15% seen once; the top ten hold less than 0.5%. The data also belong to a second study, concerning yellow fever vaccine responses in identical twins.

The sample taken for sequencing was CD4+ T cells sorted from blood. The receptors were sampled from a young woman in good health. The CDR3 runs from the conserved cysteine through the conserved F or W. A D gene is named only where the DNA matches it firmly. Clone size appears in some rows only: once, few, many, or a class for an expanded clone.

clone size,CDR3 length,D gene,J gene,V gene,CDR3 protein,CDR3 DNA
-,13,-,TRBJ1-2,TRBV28,CATLGGVNYGYTF,TGTGCCACCCTGGGGGGCGTGAACTATGGCTACACCTTC
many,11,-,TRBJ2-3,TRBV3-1,CASRGTDTQYF,TGTGCCAGCAGAGGCACAGATACGCAGTATTTT
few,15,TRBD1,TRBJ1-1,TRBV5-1,CASSGGQGVNTEAFF,TGCGCCAGCAGCGGGGGACAGGGGGTTAACACTGAAGCTTTCTTT
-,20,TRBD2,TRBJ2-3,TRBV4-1,CASSHRILAGGRRSTDTQYF,TGCGCCAGCAGCCATAGGATATTAGCGGGAGGCCGTCGTAGCACAGATACGCAGTATTTT
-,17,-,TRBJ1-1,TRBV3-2,CASSRYRGLADWTEAFF,TGTGCCAGCAGCCGTTACAGGGGGCTGGCGGATTGGACTGAAGCTTTCTTT
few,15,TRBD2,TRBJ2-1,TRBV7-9,CASSPPGLPYNEQFF,TGTGCCAGCAGCCCGCCGGGACTACCTTACAATGAGCAGTTCTTC
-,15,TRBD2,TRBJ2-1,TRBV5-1,CASSLGLAQRDEQFF,TGCGCCAGCAGCTTGGGACTAGCCCAGCGGGATGAGCAGTTCTTC
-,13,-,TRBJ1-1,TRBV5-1,CASSHSGGREAFF,TGCGCCAGCAGCCACTCGGGGGGGAGAGAAGCTTTCTTT
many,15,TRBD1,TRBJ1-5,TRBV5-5,CASSRTGDSNQPQHF,TGTGCCAGCAGCCGGACAGGGGATTCCAATCAGCCCCAGCATTTT
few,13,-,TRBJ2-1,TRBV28,CASREQVWNEQFF,TGTGCCAGCAGGGAACAGGTTTGGAATGAGCAGTTCTTC
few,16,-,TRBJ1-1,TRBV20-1,CSARDGRARDRTEAFF,TGCAGTGCTAGAGATGGTCGGGCCAGGGATAGAACTGAAGCTTTCTTT
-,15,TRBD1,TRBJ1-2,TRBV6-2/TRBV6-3,CASSSPKTGNYGYTF,TGTGCCAGCAGTTCACCTAAGACAGGGAACTATGGCTACACCTTC
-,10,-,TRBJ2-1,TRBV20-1,CSAWGNEQFF,TGCAGTGCTTGGGGAAATGAGCAGTTCTTC
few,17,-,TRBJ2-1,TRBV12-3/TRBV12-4,CASSLGAWGSSYNEQFF,TGTGCCAGCAGTTTAGGGGCGTGGGGGAGCTCCTACAATGAGCAGTTCTTC